This note documents a single T cell receptor beta chain sequence. The antigen remains unidentified. These data belong to a study of molecular identifiers for immune sequencing clone quantification. The study, taken as a whole, reports: In CMV-specific effectors, clones above 20 copies held over 99% of molecules; naive, under 1%.

The trim removed 7 bases at V and 4 bases at J, leaving 13 bases unmatched. Germline loops: CDR1 SQVTM, CDR2 ANQGSEA. The CDR3 length is 16 residues. For naive CD8 T cells, sorting used the CD8+CD4-CCR7+CD45RA+ phenotype. TCRdb re-derived calls from the PCR reads in MiXCR, one entry per CDR3 protein. Here the sample spans some 100,000 distinct CDR3 sequences, 19% being singletons. Input material: naive CD8+ T cells from blood, with Jurkat cell RNA spiked in. The subset: FACS-sorted CD8+CD4-CCR7+CD45RA+ naive T cells. This receptor was obtained from a human donor in good health. Some libraries in this study had Jurkat cell RNA spiked in. This chain links TRBV29-1 with TRBJ2-7; 13 bases match TRBD2. In nucleotides, the CDR3 is TGCAGCGCCACGACTAGCGGGAGGAAAGGGTTGTACGAGCAGTACTTC. Translated, it gives CSATTSGRKGLYEQYF.